One sample yielded the 24 T cell receptor beta chains listed below, sequenced in a study of shared clonotypes between healthy human individuals. The assay was immunoSEQ multiplex PCR, and TCRdb's table has in-frame clones only and misses some. The sample records about 2.3 million clones, 80% to 95% being singletons. Input material: naive CD4+ T cells from PBMCs. Regarding subset: CD45RA+ positively selected. The receptors shown here come from a man aged 18 to 35 in good health. Some clones in this sample may be carry-over from other donors' samples.

The CDR3 loop is CASSPIRDEQYF. The CDR3 region has the DNA TGTGCCAGCAGCCCCATAAGGGACGAGCAGTACTTC. The chain recombines TRBV11-1 with TRBJ2-7; D not resolved. The CDR3 is 12 amino acids. V dropped 5 bases and J dropped 5 bases, with 10 bases sitting between them. Germline V gene sequence: CDR1 SGHAT, CDR2 FQDESV (reference sequence). Complete variable domain (other parts from reference TRBV11-1 and TRBJ2-7): EAEVAQSPRYKITEKSQAVAFWCDPISGHATLYWYRQILGQGPELLVQFQDESVVDDSQLPKDRFSAERLKGVDSTLKIQPAELGDSAMYLCASSPIRDEQYFGPGTRLTVT.

V and J are TRBV2 and TRBJ2-5; D call uncertain. The V end lost 1 base, the J end lost 2 bases, and 5 bases lay between the germline ends. The CDR3 length is 13 residues. Germline V lookup: CDR1 SNHLY, CDR2 FYNNEI. CDR3 in DNA: TGTGCCAGCAGTGAAGACCAGCAAGAGACCCAGTACTTC. Translated, it gives CASSEDQQETQYF.

This clone showed up just once. The chain combines TRBV29-1 with TRBJ2-1; 7 bases are shared with TRBD2. This CDR3 has 14 residues. The V and J ends lost 5 bases and 9 bases, in that order; junction bases with no gene match: 13. The V gene's germline CDR1 is SQVTM and CDR2 ANQGSEA. CDR3 nucleotides: TGCAGCGTTCCCCCTGGCGGGAGCATGGGTGAGCAGTTCTTC. Translation: CSVPPGGSMGEQFF.

This chain links TRBV6-1 with TRBJ2-7, with TRBD2 identical over 7 bases. V gave up 5 bases and J gave up 3 bases; unmatched junction bases: 10. This CDR3 spans 15 amino acids. In germline, CDR1 is MNHNS, CDR2 SASEGT. CDR3 sequence reads: CASSPSLALSYEQYF. CDR3 bases: TGTGCCAGCAGTCCCTCACTAGCGTTGAGCTACGAGCAGTACTTC.

The gene calls are TRBV10-3 and TRBJ2-1; D is undetermined. Trimming left V 0 bases short and J 10 bases short, with 7 bases between. The CDR3 is made up of 12 amino acids. In germline, CDR1 is ENHRY, CDR2 SYGVKD. CDR3 loop: CAISESSWEQFF. CDR3 coding DNA: TGTGCCATCAGTGAGTCGAGTTGGGAGCAGTTCTTC.

This clone was counted once. The J gene is TRBJ1-5, the V gene TRBV19; D uncertain. V was clipped by 1 base and J by 4 bases, with 5 bases between them. This CDR3 spans 13 amino acids. Germline-derived CDR1 and CDR2 are LNHDA and SQIVND (reference sequence). CDR3 nucleotide sequence: TGTGCCAGTAGTATAGTTAAGAATCAGCCCCAGCATTTT. Protein: CASSIVKNQPQHF.

V and J are TRBV5-1 and TRBJ1-4; D is possibly TRBD1 (5 bases). Trimming removed 2 bases at V and 3 bases at J, with 17 bases between. CDR3 length: 17 residues. From germline, CDR1 is SGHRS and CDR2 YFSETQ. In DNA form, the CDR3 reads TGCGCCAGCAGCTTCTCCCCCCAGGGCTCGGCTAATGAAAAACTGTTTTTT. Protein: CASSFSPQGSANEKLFF.

The chain joins TRBV19 to TRBJ1-3; unclear D gene. This CDR3 contains 12 residues. The V end was cut by 5 bases, the J end by 7 bases, with 9 bases between. Per germline, CDR1 LNHDA and CDR2 SQIVND (reference sequence). Written as DNA, the CDR3 is TGTGCCAGTAGTCGGGGTCGGAACACCATATATTTT. The encoded protein is CASSRGRNTIYF.

The V gene is TRBV5-1, the J gene TRBJ2-1; the match to TRBD2 covers 13 bases. With V trimmed by 3 bases and J by 2 bases, 5 bases remained unmatched. This CDR3 spans 17 amino acids. The V gene's germline CDR1 is SGHRS and CDR2 YFSETQ. The CDR3 loop is CASSWGTSGEPYNEQFF. The CDR3 DNA is TGCGCCAGCAGCTGGGGGACTAGCGGGGAGCCCTACAATGAGCAGTTCTTC.

The chain employs TRBV5-1 and TRBJ2-2, with TRBD1 identical over 8 bases. The CDR3 totals 16 residues. Per the germline V gene, CDR1 is SGHRS and CDR2 is YFSETQ. Losses at the gene ends were 3 bases for V and 0 bases for J; bases not matched to a gene: 4. CDR3 nucleotide sequence: TGCGCCAGCAGCTGGGGACAGGCAGCGAACACCGGGGAGCTGTTTTTT. As protein: CASSWGQAANTGELFF. Full variable domain (outside the CDR3, taken from reference TRBV5-1 and TRBJ2-2): KAGVTQTPRYLIKTRGQQVTLSCSPISGHRSVSWYQQTPGQGLQFLFEYFSETQRNKGNFPGRFSGRQFSNSRSEMNVSTLELGDSALYLCASSWGQAANTGELFFGEGSRLTVL.

This clone has a single count. The chain uses TRBV30 and TRBJ2-3; no clear D. The V gene's germline CDR1 is GTSNPN and CDR2 SVGIG (reference sequence). The CDR3 contains 14 residues. The germline V and J ends were trimmed by 3 bases and 0 bases, with 10 bases remaining between them. The chain's CDR3 is CAWRRPGSTDTQYF. Here the CDR3 DNA reads TGTGCCTGGAGGCGCCCCGGGAGCACAGATACGCAGTATTTT.

This clone was found once. The chain combines TRBV5-4 with TRBJ2-2; 7 bases line up with TRBD2. This CDR3 contains 15 residues. Per the germline V gene, CDR1 is SGHNT and CDR2 is YYREEE (reference sequence). J was trimmed by 3 bases and V by 6 bases; bases with no gene match: 8. The CDR3 DNA follows: TGTGCCAGCACGCCCCGGGCGGGAGACACCGGGGAGCTGTTTTTT. Amino acid sequence: CASTPRAGDTGELFF.

As to this clone: Other DNA sequences from this sample encode an identical CDR3 as well. This chain uses TRBV28 with TRBJ1-3; D unresolved. This CDR3 has 12 amino acids. V lost 4 bases to trimming and J lost 4 bases, with 5 bases between them. Germline-derived CDR1 and CDR2 are MDHEN and SYDVKM. CDR3 protein: CASSSQGNTIYF. Here the CDR3 DNA reads TGTGCCAGCAGTTCACAGGGAAACACCATATATTTT.

The genes are TRBV7-3 and TRBJ2-3; possible D gene TRBD1, 7 bases. Germline CDR1 and CDR2: SGHTA and FQGTGA. V lost 4 bases and J lost 6, with 14 bases in between. The CDR3 covers 14 residues. The CDR3 is CASSSQGGSDTQYF. The DNA of the CDR3 is TGTGCCAGCAGCTCCCAGGGGGGTTCCGATACGCAGTATTTT.

This chain joins TRBV6-1 and TRBJ1-2; TRBD1 might be the D (6 bases). The CDR3 is 15 amino acids. Trimming stripped 0 bases from V and 8 bases from J, with 16 bases between. Germline CDR1 is MNHNS and CDR2 is SASEGT. The CDR3 sequence: CASSEALQGLGGYTF. CDR3 sequence (DNA): TGTGCCAGCAGTGAAGCCTTACAGGGTTTAGGGGGCTACACCTTC.

The genes are TRBV4-2 and TRBJ2-5; D is possibly TRBD2 (6 bases). The CDR3 is made up of 16 amino acids. The V end was cut by 2 bases, the J end by 4 bases, with 17 bases between. Germline-derived CDR1 and CDR2 are LGHNA and YNFKEQ. The CDR3 DNA sequence: TGTGCCAGCAGCCAAATTTTACTGGAGGGGTCAGAGACCCAGTACTTC. This sequence encodes CASSQILLEGSETQYF.

CDR3 residues: CASSTLSASTDTQYF. In DNA, the CDR3 is TGTGCCAGTAGTACCCTATCTGCAAGCACAGATACGCAGTATTTT. The chain is built from TRBV19 and TRBJ2-3, with D unclear. The CDR3 runs 15 residues. Trimming pared 4 bases from V and 0 bases from J, leaving 11 bases between. CDR1 is LNHDA, CDR2 SQIVND, per germline (reference sequence).

A note on this clone: This specimen includes other DNA sequences encoding the same CDR3. V usage is TRBV28 and J usage is TRBJ2-7, with TRBD2 matching 8 bases. J lost 2 bases, V lost 2 bases, and 5 bases had no gene match. The germline gives CDR1 MDHEN, CDR2 SYDVKM. The CDR3 length is 15 residues. This chain's CDR3 is CASSLGGTSTYEQYF. The CDR3, as DNA: TGTGCCAGCAGTTTAGGTGGGACTAGTACCTACGAGCAGTACTTC.

This CDR3 reads CAWSVLQDTVYF. Written as DNA, the CDR3 is TGTGCCTGGAGTGTCTTACAGGACACTGTATATTTT. The chain is built from TRBV30 and TRBJ1-3, with D perhaps matching TRBD1 (5 bases). Deletions cut 0 bases from V and 14 bases from J, with 14 bases between. Looked up from germline, CDR1 is GTSNPN and CDR2 is SVGIG (reference sequence). The CDR3 runs to 12 residues. Together with reference TRBV30 and TRBJ1-3, the CDR3 gives the full variable domain: SQTIHQWPATLVQPVGSPLSLECTVEGTSNPNLYWYRQAAGRGLQLLFYSVGIGQISSEVPQNLSASRPQDRQFILSSKKLLLSDSGFYLCAWSVLQDTVYFGEGSWLTVV.

The chain carries TRBV4-1 and TRBJ1-1; no reliable D call. This CDR3 is 15 amino acids long. The ends were cut back, 3 bases at V and 10 bases at J, with 21 bases in the middle. Germline CDR1 reads MGHRA; CDR2 reads YSYEKL. The CDR3 nucleotides read TGCGCCAGCAGCCATCTACCCGTAGATTTGGCGGGAGCTTTCTTT. It codes for CASSHLPVDLAGAFF.

This chain connects TRBV5-1 to TRBJ1-4; D is uncertain. CDR1 is SGHRS and CDR2 is YFSETQ in the germline V gene. The CDR3 runs to 15 residues. The V and J ends lost 4 bases and 2 bases respectively, with 12 bases between them. The CDR3 DNA reads as TGCGCCAGCAGCACCGGAACGGTTACTAATGAAAAACTGTTTTTT. This translates into CASSTGTVTNEKLFF.

The rearrangement links TRBV4-3 to TRBJ2-1; D is ambiguous. The V end lost 1 base, the J end lost 9 bases, and 10 bases lay between the germline ends. Germline V gene lookup returns CDR1 LGHNA and CDR2 YSLEER. CDR3 length equals 13 residues. DNA for the CDR3: TGCGCCAGCAGCCAAGGTGATGGACGTGAGCAGTTCTTC. Protein product: CASSQGDGREQFF.

A single count supports this clone. Other DNA sequences in this sample translate to the same CDR3. The CDR3: CASSQDNGNYGYTF. The CDR3 bases are TGCGCCAGCAGCCAAGATAACGGCAACTATGGCTACACCTTC. V gene TRBV4-3 combines with J gene TRBJ1-2; D unclear. Germline V gene sequence: CDR1 LGHNA, CDR2 YSLEER. The CDR3 is 14 residues long. Trimming took off 0 bases at V and 2 bases at J, with 7 bases between the two ends.

This clone was counted between two and nine times. The genes are TRBV7-9 and TRBJ2-1; D remains unclear. Trimming took off 8 bases at V and 8 bases at J, with 10 bases between the two ends. This CDR3 is 11 amino acids long. Germline V lookup: CDR1 SEHNR, CDR2 FQNEAQ (reference sequence). The CDR3 DNA sequence: TGTGCCAGCGTTAAGGCCGATGAGCAGTTCTTC. Translation: CASVKADEQFF.